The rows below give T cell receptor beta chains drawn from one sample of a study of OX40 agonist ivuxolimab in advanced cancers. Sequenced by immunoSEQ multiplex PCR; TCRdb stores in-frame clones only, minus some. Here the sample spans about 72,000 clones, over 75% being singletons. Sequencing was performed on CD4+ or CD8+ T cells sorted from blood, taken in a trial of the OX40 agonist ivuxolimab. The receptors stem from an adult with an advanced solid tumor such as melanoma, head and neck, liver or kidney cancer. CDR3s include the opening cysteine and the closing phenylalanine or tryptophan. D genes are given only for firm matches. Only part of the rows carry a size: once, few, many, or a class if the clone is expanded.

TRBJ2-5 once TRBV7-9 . CASSLLETQYF TGTGCCAGCAGCTTACTAGAGACCCAGTACTTC
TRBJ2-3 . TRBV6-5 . CASAPGDTQYF TGTGCCAGCGCCCCGGGGGATACGCAGTATTTT
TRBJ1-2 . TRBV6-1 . CASSEGVGYLYGYTF TGTGCCAGCAGTGAAGGGGTTGGGTACCTCTATGGCTACACCTTC
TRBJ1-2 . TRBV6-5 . CASSSRTGWIYGYTF TGTGCCAGCAGTTCCCGGACGGGGTGGATTTATGGCTACACCTTC
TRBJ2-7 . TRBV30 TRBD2 CAWSRSGGAASPYEQYF TGTGCCTGGAGTCGTAGCGGGGGGGCCGCCAGCCCCTACGAGCAGTACTTC
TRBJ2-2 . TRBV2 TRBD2 CASTVLAGLNTGELFF TGTGCCAGCACAGTACTAGCGGGGCTGAACACCGGGGAGCTGTTTTTT
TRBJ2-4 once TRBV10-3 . CAISERGGLAKNIQYF TGTGCCATCAGTGAGCGGGGCGGACTAGCCAAAAACATTCAGTACTTC
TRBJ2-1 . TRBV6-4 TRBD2 CASSDQLAGVGEQFF TGTGCCAGCAGTGATCAACTAGCGGGAGTTGGTGAGCAGTTCTTC
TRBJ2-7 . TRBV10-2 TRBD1 CASSVGQAYEQYF TGCGCCAGCAGTGTCGGACAGGCCTACGAGCAGTACTTC
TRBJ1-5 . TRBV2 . CASSLKGRESNQPQHF TGTGCCAGCAGTCTTAAGGGCAGGGAAAGCAATCAGCCCCAGCATTTT
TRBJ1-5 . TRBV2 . CASSGDLGNQPQHF TGTGCCAGCAGTGGGGACCTAGGGAATCAGCCCCAGCATTTT
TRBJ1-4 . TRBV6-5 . CASSVVMKDEKLFF TGTGCCAGCAGTGTCGTCATGAAGGATGAAAAACTGTTTTTT
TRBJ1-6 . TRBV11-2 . CASSRPRGPLHF TGTGCCAGCAGCCGACCGCGCGGACCCCTCCACTTT
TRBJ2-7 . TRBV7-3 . CASSPGASSYEQYF TGTGCCAGCAGCCCAGGGGCGAGCTCCTACGAGCAGTACTTC
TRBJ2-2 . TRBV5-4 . CASSLNGGNTGELFF TGTGCCAGCAGCTTGAACGGGGGGAACACCGGGGAGCTGTTTTTT
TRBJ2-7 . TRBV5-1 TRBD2 CASSPPAGGIYEQYF TGCGCCAGCAGCCCCCCAGCGGGGGGAATCTACGAGCAGTACTTC
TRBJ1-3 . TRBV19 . CASSSSGGNTIYF TGTGCCAGTAGTTCCTCCGGGGGAAACACCATATATTTT
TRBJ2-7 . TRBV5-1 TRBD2 CASSWTSGLVGSYEQYF TGCGCCAGCAGCTGGACTAGCGGTCTGGTCGGCTCCTACGAGCAGTACTTC
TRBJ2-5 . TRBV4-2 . CASSQGGAEETQYF TGTGCCAGCAGCCAAGGAGGTGCCGAGGAGACCCAGTACTTC
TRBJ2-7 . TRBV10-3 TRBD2 CAISRPSGRAPSNYEQYF TGTGCCATCAGTAGGCCTAGCGGGAGGGCCCCTTCCAACTACGAGCAGTACTTC
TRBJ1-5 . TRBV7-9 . CASSLDDQPQHF TGTGCCAGCAGCCTCGACGATCAGCCCCAGCATTTT
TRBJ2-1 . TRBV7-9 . CASSFSEVEQFF TGTGCCAGCAGCTTCTCGGAGGTTGAGCAGTTCTTC
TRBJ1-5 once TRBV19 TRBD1 CATQGVRTQPQHF TGTGCCACCCAGGGGGTTAGGACTCAGCCCCAGCATTTT
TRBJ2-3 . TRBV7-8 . CASSRTGAPSTDTQYF TGTGCCAGCAGCCGAACGGGAGCGCCTAGCACAGATACGCAGTATTTT
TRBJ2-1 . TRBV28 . CASSLVGYDEQFF TGTGCCAGCAGTTTAGTGGGGTACGATGAGCAGTTCTTC
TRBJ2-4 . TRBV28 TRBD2 CASSPAGGGLAKNIQYF TGTGCCAGCAGCCCCGCGGGGGGGGGCTTAGCCAAAAACATTCAGTACTTC
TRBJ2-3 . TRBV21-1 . CAPQRDYTDTQYF TGTGCCCCTCAGAGGGATTACACAGATACGCAGTATTTT
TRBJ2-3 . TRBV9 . CASSVWGRGTDTQYF TGTGCCAGCAGCGTATGGGGGCGAGGCACAGATACGCAGTATTTT
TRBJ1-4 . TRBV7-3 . CASSLAGNSEKLFF TGTGCCAGCAGCCTCGCGGGCAATTCGGAAAAACTGTTTTTT
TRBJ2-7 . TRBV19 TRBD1 CASGGQGAYEQYF TGTGCCAGTGGAGGGCAGGGGGCGTACGAGCAGTACTTC
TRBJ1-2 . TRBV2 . CASSQGNYGYTF TGTGCCAGCAGTCAGGGGAACTATGGCTACACCTTC
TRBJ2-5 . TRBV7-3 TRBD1 CASSFLGQGLSETQYF TGTGCCAGCAGCTTCCTGGGACAGGGGTTAAGCGAGACCCAGTACTTC
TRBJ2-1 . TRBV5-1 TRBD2 CASSPTSGSGNEQFF TGCGCCAGCAGCCCAACTAGCGGGAGTGGTAATGAGCAGTTCTTC
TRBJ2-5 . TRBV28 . CASSLGGQETQYF TGTGCCAGCAGTTTAGGCGGTCAAGAGACCCAGTACTTC